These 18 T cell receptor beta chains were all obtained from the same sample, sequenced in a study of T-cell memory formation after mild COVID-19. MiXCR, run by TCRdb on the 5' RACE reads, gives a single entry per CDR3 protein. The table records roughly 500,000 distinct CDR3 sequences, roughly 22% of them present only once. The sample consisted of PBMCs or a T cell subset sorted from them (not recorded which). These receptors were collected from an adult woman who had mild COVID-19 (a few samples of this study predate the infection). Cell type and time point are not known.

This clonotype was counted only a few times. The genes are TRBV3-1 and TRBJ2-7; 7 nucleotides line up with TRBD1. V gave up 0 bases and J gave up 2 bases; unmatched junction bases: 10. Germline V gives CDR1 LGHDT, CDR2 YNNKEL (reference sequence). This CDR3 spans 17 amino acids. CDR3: CASSQEFIGTATYEQYF. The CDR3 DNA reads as TGTGCCAGCAGCCAAGAGTTCATAGGGACAGCCACCTACGAGCAGTACTTC.

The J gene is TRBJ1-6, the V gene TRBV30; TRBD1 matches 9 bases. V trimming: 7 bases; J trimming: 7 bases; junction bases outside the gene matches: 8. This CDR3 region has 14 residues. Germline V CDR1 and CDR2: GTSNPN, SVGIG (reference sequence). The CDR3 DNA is TGTGCCTTAAAGGGGGACAGGGAGAATTCACCCCTCCACTTT. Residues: CALKGDRENSPLHF.

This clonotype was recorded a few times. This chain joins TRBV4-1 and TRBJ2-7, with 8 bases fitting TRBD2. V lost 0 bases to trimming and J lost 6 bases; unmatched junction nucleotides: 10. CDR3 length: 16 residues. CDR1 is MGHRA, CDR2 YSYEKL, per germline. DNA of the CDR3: TGCGCCAGCAGCCAAGATCCCCGGGGGGGGCGGGGCGAGCAGTACTTC. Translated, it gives CASSQDPRGGRGEQYF.

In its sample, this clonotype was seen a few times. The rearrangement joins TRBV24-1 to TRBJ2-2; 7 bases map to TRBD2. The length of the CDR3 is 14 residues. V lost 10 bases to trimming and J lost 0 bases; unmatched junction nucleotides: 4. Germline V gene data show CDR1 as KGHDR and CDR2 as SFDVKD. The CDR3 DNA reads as TGTGCCACTGAACTAGCGACGAACACCGGGGAGCTGTTTTTT. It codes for CATELATNTGELFF.

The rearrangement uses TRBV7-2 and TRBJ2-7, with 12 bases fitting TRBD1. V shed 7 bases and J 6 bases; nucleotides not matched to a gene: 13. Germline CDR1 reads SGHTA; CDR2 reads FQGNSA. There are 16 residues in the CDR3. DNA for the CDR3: TGTGCCAGCATGCAGGGCCGGGACAGGGGGCCGGTCGAGCAGTACTTC. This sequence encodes CASMQGRDRGPVEQYF. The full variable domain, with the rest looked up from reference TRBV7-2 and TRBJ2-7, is GAGVSQSPSNKVTEKGKDVELRCDPISGHTALYWYRQSLGQGLEFLIYFQGNSAPDKSGLPSDRFSAERTGGSVSTLTIQRTQQEDSAVYLCASMQGRDRGPVEQYFGPGTRLTVT.

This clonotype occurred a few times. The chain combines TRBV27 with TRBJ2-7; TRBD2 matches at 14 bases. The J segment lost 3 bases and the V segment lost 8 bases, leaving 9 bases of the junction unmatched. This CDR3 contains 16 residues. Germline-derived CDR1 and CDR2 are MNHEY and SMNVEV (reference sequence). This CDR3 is CASFGLAGGSVYEQYF. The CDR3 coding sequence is TGTGCCAGCTTCGGACTAGCGGGAGGATCCGTCTACGAGCAGTACTTC.

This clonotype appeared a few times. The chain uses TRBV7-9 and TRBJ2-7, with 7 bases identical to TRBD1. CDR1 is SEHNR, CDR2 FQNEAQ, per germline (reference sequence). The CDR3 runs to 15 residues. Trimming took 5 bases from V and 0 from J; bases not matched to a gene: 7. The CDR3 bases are TGTGCCAGCAGCCCCGAGGGGGCTTACTCCTACGAGCAGTACTTC. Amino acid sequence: CASSPEGAYSYEQYF.

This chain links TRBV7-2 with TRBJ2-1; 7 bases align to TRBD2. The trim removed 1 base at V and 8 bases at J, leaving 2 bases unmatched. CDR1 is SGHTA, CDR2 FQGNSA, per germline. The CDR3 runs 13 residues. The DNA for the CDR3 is TGTGCCAGCAGCTTAGTGGCGGGAGATGAGCAGTTCTTC. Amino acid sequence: CASSLVAGDEQFF.

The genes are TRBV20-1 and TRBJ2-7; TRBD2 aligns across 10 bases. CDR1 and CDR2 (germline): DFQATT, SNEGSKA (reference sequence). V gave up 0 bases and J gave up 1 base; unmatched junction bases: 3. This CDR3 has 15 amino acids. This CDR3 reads CSARDYSGGSYEQYF. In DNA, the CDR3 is TGCAGTGCTAGAGATTATAGCGGGGGGTCCTACGAGCAGTACTTC.

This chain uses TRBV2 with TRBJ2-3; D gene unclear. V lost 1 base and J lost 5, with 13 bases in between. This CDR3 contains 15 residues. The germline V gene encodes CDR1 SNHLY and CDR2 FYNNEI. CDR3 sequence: CASSEVAWAEDTQYF. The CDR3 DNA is TGTGCCAGCAGTGAAGTAGCTTGGGCGGAAGATACGCAGTATTTT.

The CDR3 coding sequence is TGTGCCAGCAGCCAAGAGGGGGCTCGTGGTGAAAAACTGTTTTTT. Protein sequence: CASSQEGARGEKLFF. The chain joins TRBV3-1 to TRBJ1-4; TRBD1 might be the D (6 bases). CDR3 length equals 15 residues. The ends were cut back, 0 bases at V and 7 bases at J, with 12 bases in the middle. Germline V gene sequence: CDR1 LGHDT, CDR2 YNNKEL (reference sequence).

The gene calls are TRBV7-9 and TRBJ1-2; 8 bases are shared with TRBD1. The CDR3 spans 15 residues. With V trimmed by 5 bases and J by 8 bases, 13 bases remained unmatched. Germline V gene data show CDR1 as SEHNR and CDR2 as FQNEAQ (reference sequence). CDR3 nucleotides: TGTGCCAGCAGCCCTCCCCAGGGGGCTGTTTGGGGCTACACCTTC. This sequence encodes CASSPPQGAVWGYTF.

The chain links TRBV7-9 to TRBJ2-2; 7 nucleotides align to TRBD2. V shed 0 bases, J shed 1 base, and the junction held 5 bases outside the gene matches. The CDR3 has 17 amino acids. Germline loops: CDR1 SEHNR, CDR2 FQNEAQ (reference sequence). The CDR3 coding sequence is TGTGCCAGCAGCTTAGCGCGGCTAGCGGAGAACACCGGGGAGCTGTTTTTT. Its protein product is CASSLARLAENTGELFF.

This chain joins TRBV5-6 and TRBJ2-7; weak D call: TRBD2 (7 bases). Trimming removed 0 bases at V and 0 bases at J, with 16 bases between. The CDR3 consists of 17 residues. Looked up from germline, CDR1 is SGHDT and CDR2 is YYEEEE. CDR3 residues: CASSLEGGLSSSYEQYF. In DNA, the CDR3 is TGTGCCAGCAGCTTGGAGGGGGGGCTGTCAAGCTCCTACGAGCAGTACTTC.

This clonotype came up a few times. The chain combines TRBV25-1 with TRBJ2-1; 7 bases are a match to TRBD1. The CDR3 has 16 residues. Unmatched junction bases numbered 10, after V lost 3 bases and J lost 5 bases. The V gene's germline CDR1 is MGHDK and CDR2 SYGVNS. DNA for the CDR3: TGTGCCAGCAGTGACCGACCGGGACAGCTAAACAATGAGCAGTTCTTC. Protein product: CASSDRPGQLNNEQFF. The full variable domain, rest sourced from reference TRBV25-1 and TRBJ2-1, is EADIYQTPRYLVIGTGKKITLECSQTMGHDKMYWYQQDPGMELHLIHYSYGVNSTEKGDLSSESTVSRIRTEHFPLTLESARPSHTSQYLCASSDRPGQLNNEQFFGPGTRLTVL.

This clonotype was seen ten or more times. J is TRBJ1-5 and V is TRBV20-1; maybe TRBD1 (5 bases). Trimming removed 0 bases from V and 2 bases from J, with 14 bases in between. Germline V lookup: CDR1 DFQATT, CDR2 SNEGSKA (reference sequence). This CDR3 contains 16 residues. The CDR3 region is CSAREGGFLRNQPQHF. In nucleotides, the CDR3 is TGCAGTGCTAGAGAGGGGGGGTTTTTGCGCAATCAGCCCCAGCATTTT.

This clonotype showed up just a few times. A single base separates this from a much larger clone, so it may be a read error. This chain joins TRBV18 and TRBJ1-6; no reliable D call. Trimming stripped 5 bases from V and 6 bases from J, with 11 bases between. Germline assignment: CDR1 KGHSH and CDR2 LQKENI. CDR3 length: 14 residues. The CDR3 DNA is TGTGCCAGCTCAACGGACCGATTTAATTCACCCCTCCACTTT. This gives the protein CASSTDRFNSPLHF.

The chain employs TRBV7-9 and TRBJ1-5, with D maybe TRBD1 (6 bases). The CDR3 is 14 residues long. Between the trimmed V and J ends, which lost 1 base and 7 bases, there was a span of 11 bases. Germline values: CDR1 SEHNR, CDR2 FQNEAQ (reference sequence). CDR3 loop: CASSLVAGDQPQHF. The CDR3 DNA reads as TGTGCCAGCAGCTTAGTGGCAGGGGACCAGCCCCAGCATTTT.